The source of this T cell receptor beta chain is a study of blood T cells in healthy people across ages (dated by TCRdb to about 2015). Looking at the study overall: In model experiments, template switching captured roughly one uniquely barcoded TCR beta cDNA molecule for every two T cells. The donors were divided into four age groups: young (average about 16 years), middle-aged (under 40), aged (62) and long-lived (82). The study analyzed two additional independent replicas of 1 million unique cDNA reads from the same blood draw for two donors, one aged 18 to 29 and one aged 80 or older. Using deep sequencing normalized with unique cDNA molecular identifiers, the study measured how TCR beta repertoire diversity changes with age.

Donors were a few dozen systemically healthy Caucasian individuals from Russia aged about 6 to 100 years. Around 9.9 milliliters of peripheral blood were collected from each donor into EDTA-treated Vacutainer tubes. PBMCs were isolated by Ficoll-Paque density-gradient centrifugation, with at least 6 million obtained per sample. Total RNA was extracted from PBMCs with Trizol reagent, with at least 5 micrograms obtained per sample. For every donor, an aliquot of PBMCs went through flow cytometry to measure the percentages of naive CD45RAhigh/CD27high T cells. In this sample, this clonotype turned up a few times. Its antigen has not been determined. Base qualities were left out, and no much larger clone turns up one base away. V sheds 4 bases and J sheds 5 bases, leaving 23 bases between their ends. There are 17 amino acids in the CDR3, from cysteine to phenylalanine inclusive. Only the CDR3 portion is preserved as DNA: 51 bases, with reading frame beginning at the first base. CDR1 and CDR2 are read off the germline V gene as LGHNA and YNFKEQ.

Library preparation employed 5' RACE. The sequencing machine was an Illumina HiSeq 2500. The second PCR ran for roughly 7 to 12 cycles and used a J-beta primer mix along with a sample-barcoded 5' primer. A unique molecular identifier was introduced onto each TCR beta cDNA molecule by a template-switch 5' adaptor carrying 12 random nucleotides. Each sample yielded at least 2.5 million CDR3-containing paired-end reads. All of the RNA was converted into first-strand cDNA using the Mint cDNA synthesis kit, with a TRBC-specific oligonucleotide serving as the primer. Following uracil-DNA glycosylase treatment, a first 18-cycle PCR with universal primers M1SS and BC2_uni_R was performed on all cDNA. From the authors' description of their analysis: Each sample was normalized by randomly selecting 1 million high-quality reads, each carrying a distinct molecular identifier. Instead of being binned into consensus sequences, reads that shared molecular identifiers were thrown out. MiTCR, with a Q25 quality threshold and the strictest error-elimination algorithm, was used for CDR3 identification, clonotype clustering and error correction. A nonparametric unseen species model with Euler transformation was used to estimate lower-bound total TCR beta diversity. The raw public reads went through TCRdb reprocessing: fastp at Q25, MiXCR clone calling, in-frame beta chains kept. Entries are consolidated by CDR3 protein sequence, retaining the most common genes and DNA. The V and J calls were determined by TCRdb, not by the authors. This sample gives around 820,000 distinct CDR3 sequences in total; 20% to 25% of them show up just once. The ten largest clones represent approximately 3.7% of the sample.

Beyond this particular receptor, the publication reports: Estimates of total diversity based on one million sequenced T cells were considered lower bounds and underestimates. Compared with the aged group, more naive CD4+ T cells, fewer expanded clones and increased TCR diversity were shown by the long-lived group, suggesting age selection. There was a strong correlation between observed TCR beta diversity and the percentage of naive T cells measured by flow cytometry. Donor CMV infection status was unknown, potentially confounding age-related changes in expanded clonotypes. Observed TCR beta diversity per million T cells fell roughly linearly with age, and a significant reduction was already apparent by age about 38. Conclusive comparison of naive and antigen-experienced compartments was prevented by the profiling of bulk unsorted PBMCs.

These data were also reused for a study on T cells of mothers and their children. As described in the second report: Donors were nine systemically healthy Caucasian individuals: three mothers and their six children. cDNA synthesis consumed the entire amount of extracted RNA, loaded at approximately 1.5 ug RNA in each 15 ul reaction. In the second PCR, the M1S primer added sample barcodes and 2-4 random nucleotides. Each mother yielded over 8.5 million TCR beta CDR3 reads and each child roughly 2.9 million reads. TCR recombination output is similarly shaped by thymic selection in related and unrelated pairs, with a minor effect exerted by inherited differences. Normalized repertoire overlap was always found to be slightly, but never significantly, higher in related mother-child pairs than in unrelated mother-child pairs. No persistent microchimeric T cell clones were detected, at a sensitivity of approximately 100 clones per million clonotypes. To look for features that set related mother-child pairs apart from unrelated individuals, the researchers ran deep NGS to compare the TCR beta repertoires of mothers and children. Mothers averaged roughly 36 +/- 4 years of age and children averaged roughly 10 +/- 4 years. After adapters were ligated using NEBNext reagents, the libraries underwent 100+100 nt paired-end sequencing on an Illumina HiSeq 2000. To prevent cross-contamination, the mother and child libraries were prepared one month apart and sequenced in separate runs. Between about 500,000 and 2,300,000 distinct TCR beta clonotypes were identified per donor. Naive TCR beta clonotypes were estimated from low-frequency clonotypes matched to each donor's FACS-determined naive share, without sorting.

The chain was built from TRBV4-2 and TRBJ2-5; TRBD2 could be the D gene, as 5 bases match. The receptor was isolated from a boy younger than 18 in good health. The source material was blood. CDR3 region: CASSPEGERDNGETQYF. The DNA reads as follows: TGTGCCAGCAGCCCCGAGGGTGAGAGGGATAATGGGGAGACCCAGTACTTC.